These T cell receptor beta chains were read from a single sample in a study of ipilimumab plus nivolumab after autologous stem cell transplantation. Assay used: immunoSEQ multiplex PCR; TCRdb lists only in-frame clones, some missing. The sample lists roughly 43,000 clones, over 75% occurring once. Sample: PBMCs, taken in a trial of ipilimumab plus nivolumab as post-transplant consolidation. The receptors were gathered from a male donor with multiple myeloma. CDR3s include the opening cysteine and the closing phenylalanine or tryptophan. A D gene is named only where the DNA matches it firmly. Clone size is shown for a subset of rows, as once, few, many or a class of expanded clone.

size	V	J	D	DNA	CDR3
.	TRBV4-3	TRBJ2-1	TRBD1	TGCGCCAGCAGCCGACGGACAGGAGATTACAATGAGCAGTTCTTC	CASSRRTGDYNEQFF
few	TRBV10-2	TRBJ1-1	.	TGCGCCAGCCGATCGCAGGCGAACACTGAAGCTTTCTTT	CASRSQANTEAFF
once	TRBV5-1	TRBJ2-2	.	TGCGCCAGCAGCTTGGGGGCCGGGACAACGAACACCGGGGAGCTGTTTTTT	CASSLGAGTTNTGELFF
.	TRBV7-9	TRBJ2-7	.	TGTGCCAGCAGCTTGACTTCTTACGAGCAGTACTTC	CASSLTSYEQYF
.	TRBV9	TRBJ1-5	.	TGTGCCAGCAGCGTAGGGCCATCCGCCTATAGCAATCAGCCCCAGCATTTT	CASSVGPSAYSNQPQHF
once	TRBV5-1	TRBJ2-1	.	TGCGCCAGCAGCTTGGTTCCCGTGGGGGAAGACAATGAGCAGTTCTTC	CASSLVPVGEDNEQFF
.	TRBV27	TRBJ1-6	TRBD1	TGTGCCAGCAGTTTATTGGATGGACAGGGGGTTTCACCCCTCCACTTT	CASSLLDGQGVSPLHF
.	TRBV4-2	TRBJ2-1	TRBD2	TGTGCCAGCAGTTTTTCTAGCGGGAGCTCCTACAATGAGCAGTTCTTC	CASSFSSGSSYNEQFF
.	TRBV2	TRBJ1-2	TRBD1	TGTGCCAGCATCCCCGACAGGGATGCCTATGGCTACACCTTC	CASIPDRDAYGYTF
few	TRBV21-1	TRBJ1-1	.	TGTGCCAGCTCTCGAAAGCAGGCCACTCCGGGGGCTTTCTTT	CASSRKQATPGAFF
once	TRBV11-2	TRBJ2-5	.	TGTGCCAGCAGCTTTGGGGGGAGGGAGACCCAGTACTTC	CASSFGGRETQYF
few	TRBV30	TRBJ1-1	.	TGTGCCTGGAGTGTTCAGGGTTACACTGAAGCTTTCTTT	CAWSVQGYTEAFF
.	TRBV7-2	TRBJ1-6	.	TGTGCCAGCAGCTTAGTCGGCTCCTATAATTCACCCCTCCACTTT	CASSLVGSYNSPLHF
.	TRBV27	TRBJ2-1	.	TGTGCCAGCCGATTAGCAGACTACAATGAGCAGTTCTTC	CASRLADYNEQFF
few	TRBV19	TRBJ1-1	TRBD1	TGTGCCAGTAGTAAGACAGGGGGCACTGAAGCTTTCTTT	CASSKTGGTEAFF
once	TRBV5-6	TRBJ2-7	.	TGTGCCAGCAGCTTGCCCGGCCCCCACGAGCAGTACTTC	CASSLPGPHEQYF
.	TRBV6-6	TRBJ2-1	.	TGTGCCAGCAGTTACGAAGGAGGCTCCTACAATGAGCAGTTCTTC	CASSYEGGSYNEQFF
.	TRBV4-3	TRBJ2-6	.	TGCGCCAGCAGCCAAGCATCTGGGGCCAACGTCCTGACTTTC	CASSQASGANVLTF
.	TRBV2	TRBJ2-1	.	TGTGCCAGCAGGGCCCGGACACTCGGGGGTTACAATGAGCAGTTCTTC	CASRARTLGGYNEQFF
once	TRBV4-3	TRBJ2-1	.	TGCGCCAGCAGCCAAGATTGGGGGACGGGGAATGAGCAGTTCTTC	CASSQDWGTGNEQFF
.	TRBV11-2	TRBJ1-4	TRBD1	TGTGCCAGCAGCCCCCAGGTGGGGACAGGGTTTGAAAAACTGTTTTTT	CASSPQVGTGFEKLFF
.	TRBV6-5	TRBJ1-5	TRBD1	TGTGCCAGCAAAGGGGGCAGACATCAGCCCCAGCATTTT	CASKGGRHQPQHF
.	TRBV18	TRBJ2-3	.	TGTGCCAGCTTGAGTGGGGATACGCAGTATTTT	CASLSGDTQYF
.	TRBV4-2	TRBJ2-1	.	TGTGCCAGCAGCCAAGATGGGGGGCCTAGGGATGAGCAGTTCTTC	CASSQDGGPRDEQFF
.	TRBV6-1	TRBJ2-3	.	TGTGCCAGCAAGATACGGAGGAGCACAGATACGCAGTATTTT	CASKIRRSTDTQYF
.	TRBV9	TRBJ2-3	.	TGTGCCAGCAGCGTAGAGGGCAACACAGATACGCAGTATTTT	CASSVEGNTDTQYF
.	TRBV10-3	TRBJ1-1	TRBD1	TGTGCCATCAGTGTGACAGGGGAGAACACTGAAGCTTTCTTT	CAISVTGENTEAFF
.	TRBV5-6	TRBJ2-3	.	TGTGCCAGCATCCCGGAGGAGGGGTCAGATACGCAGTATTTT	CASIPEEGSDTQYF
.	TRBV2	TRBJ2-1	TRBD1	TGTGCCAGCACCAAGGACAGGTCGAATGAGCAGTTCTTC	CASTKDRSNEQFF
.	TRBV30	TRBJ2-7	.	TGTGCCTGGAGGCAACTGCCGGGGGCTAACTACGAGCAGTACTTC	CAWRQLPGANYEQYF
.	TRBV19	TRBJ2-7	.	TGTGCCAGTACCCCACAGGAGGGCTACGAGCAGTACTTC	CASTPQEGYEQYF
once	TRBV4-3	TRBJ1-2	.	TGCGCCAGCAGCCAAGACAGTAACTATGGCTACACCTTC	CASSQDSNYGYTF
.	TRBV19	TRBJ2-7	.	TGTGCCAGTAGTATACCGGGTGGCGAGCAGTACTTC	CASSIPGGEQYF
.	TRBV5-6	TRBJ2-7	.	TGTGCCAGCAGGGTCCGGGGGACCTACGAGCAGTACTTC	CASRVRGTYEQYF
.	TRBV11-3	TRBJ2-3	TRBD1	TGTGCCAGCAGCCATTTACTGGGACAGGGAACAGATACGCAGTATTTT	CASSHLLGQGTDTQYF
.	TRBV5-6	TRBJ1-3	.	TGTGCCAGCAGCTTGGGGGTCGGAAGCTCTGGAAACACCATATATTTT	CASSLGVGSSGNTIYF
.	TRBV28	TRBJ1-6	TRBD1	TGTGCCAGCATCCCGGGACAGGGGGTATATAATTCACCCCTCCACTTT	CASIPGQGVYNSPLHF
once	TRBV10-3	TRBJ2-3	.	TGTGCCATGCGAGCAGGGCCGACAGATACGCAGTATTTT	CAMRAGPTDTQYF
.	TRBV5-1	TRBJ2-5	TRBD1	TGCGCCAGCAGCTTGGGACAGGGGGACGGGACCCAGTACTTC	CASSLGQGDGTQYF
.	TRBV9	TRBJ1-1	.	TGTGCCAGCAGCGGCGGAGGTTGGGTGAGTGAAGCTTTCTTT	CASSGGGWVSEAFF
.	TRBV7-2	TRBJ1-1	.	TGTGCCAGCAGCTTAGCGTCGGCAGGGGTCCGGGCTTTCTTT	CASSLASAGVRAFF
.	TRBV4-3	TRBJ1-2	.	TGCGCCAGCAGCCAACCTTGGACAGATTTCTATGGCTACACCTTC	CASSQPWTDFYGYTF
.	TRBV15	TRBJ2-2	.	TGTGCCACCAGCACCAGGGCGGGCGGGGAGCTGTTTTTT	CATSTRAGGELFF
.	TRBV5-1	TRBJ2-7	TRBD2	TGCGCCAGCAGCCCGAGCGGGGGAAGCTACGAGCAGTACTTC	CASSPSGGSYEQYF
few	TRBV27	TRBJ1-1	.	TGTGCCAGCAGTACCCTGGGGGACAACGCTGCTTTCTTT	CASSTLGDNAAFF
.	TRBV5-6	TRBJ2-3	TRBD1	TGTGCCAGCAGCGCCCAGACAGGGGCAGATACGCAGTATTTT	CASSAQTGADTQYF
few	TRBV5-1	TRBJ1-1	.	TGCGCCAGCAGCTCTTTGGGCCGGGGAGGTGAAGCTTTCTTT	CASSSLGRGGEAFF
once	TRBV16	TRBJ1-4	.	TGTGCCAGCAGCCAATCGGTACAGAGTAATGAAAAACTGTTTTTT	CASSQSVQSNEKLFF
.	TRBV5-1	TRBJ1-1	TRBD1	TGCGCCAGCAGCGCGGGACAGGGGGACACTGAAGCTTTCTTT	CASSAGQGDTEAFF
.	TRBV19	TRBJ1-1	.	TGTGCCAGTAAAAGGGTGTTTGGGGCAGCAATGAACACTGAAGCTTTCTTT	CASKRVFGAAMNTEAFF
.	TRBV30	TRBJ1-2	.	TGTGCCTGGAGTGTAGGGGCTAACTATGGCTACACCTTC	CAWSVGANYGYTF
.	TRBV27	TRBJ1-2	.	TGTGCCAGCAGCCCGCCGGGATCCATCTATGGCTACACCTTC	CASSPPGSIYGYTF
.	TRBV30	TRBJ2-3	.	TGTGCCTGGAGTCCCTACACAGATACGCAGTATTTT	CAWSPYTDTQYF
.	TRBV7-3	TRBJ2-1	.	TGTGCCAGCAGCTCCACCGGGCCTCCGGCCAATGAGCAGTTCTTC	CASSSTGPPANEQFF
.	TRBV19	TRBJ2-2	.	TGTGCCAGCAAACTCCGGGCCAACACCGGGGAGCTGTTTTTT	CASKLRANTGELFF
.	TRBV7-6	TRBJ2-1	.	TGTGCCAGCACTACTGCGTGGGGGGGCAAGAATGAGCAGTTCTTC	CASTTAWGGKNEQFF
once	TRBV30	TRBJ2-4	TRBD1	TGTGCCTGGAACAGCAGGGGGACCTCCAAAAACATTCAGTACTTC	CAWNSRGTSKNIQYF